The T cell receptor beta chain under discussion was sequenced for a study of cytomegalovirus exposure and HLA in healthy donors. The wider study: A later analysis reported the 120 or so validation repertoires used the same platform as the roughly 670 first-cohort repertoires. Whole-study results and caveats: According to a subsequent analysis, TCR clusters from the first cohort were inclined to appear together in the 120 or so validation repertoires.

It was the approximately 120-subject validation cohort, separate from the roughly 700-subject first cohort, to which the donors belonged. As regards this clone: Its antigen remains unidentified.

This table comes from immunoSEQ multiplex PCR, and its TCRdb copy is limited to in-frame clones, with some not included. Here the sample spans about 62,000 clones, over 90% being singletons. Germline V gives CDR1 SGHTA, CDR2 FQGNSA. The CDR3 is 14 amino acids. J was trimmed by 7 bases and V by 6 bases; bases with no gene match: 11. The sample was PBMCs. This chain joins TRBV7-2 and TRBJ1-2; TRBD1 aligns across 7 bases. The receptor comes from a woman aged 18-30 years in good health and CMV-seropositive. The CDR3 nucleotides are TGTGCCAGCAGTTCAAGACAGGGAACCGGTGGCTACACCTTC. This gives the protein CASSSRQGTGGYTF.